The 10 T cell receptor beta chains given below trace back to one sample, sequenced in a study of cytomegalovirus exposure and HLA in healthy donors. The primer mix had 60 Vbeta and 13 Jbeta primers. Sequencing used immunoSEQ multiplex PCR; TCRdb keeps in-frame clones, though not all of them. Among 140,000 to 150,000 clones listed, roughly 80% were seen once. Sequencing was done on a sample of PBMCs. Receptors were obtained from a man aged 40-49 years in good health and CMV-seropositive.

This chain joins TRBV6-5 and TRBJ1-2; D possibly corresponds to TRBD1 (5 bases). CDR3 length: 15 residues. In germline, CDR1 is MNHEY, CDR2 SVGAGI. Trimming cost V 0 bases and J 6 bases, with 14 bases left between them. The CDR3: CASSYSSVAGHGYTF. In DNA, the CDR3 is TGTGCCAGCAGTTACTCGAGTGTTGCGGGGCATGGCTACACCTTC.

This chain links TRBV15 with TRBJ1-5, with a possible D match to TRBD1 (6 bases). Germline CDR1 and CDR2: LNHNV and YYDKDF (reference sequence). The CDR3 runs to 15 residues. The V end was cut by 2 bases, the J end by 0 bases, with 8 bases between. This CDR3 reads CATSRQGNSNQPQHF. For the CDR3, the DNA is TGTGCCACCAGCAGACAGGGGAATAGCAATCAGCCCCAGCATTTT. The full variable domain, its missing parts supplied by reference TRBV15 and TRBJ1-5, is DAMVIQNPRYQVTQFGKPVTLSCSQTLNHNVMYWYQQKSSQAPKLLFHYYDKDFNNEADTPDNFQSRRPNTSFCFLDIRSPGLGDTAMYLCATSRQGNSNQPQHFGDGTRLSIL.

The chain uses TRBV5-1 and TRBJ2-1; 11 bases line up with TRBD2. In germline, CDR1 is SGHRS, CDR2 YFSETQ. Germline trimming cut 2 bases from V and 12 bases from J; bases unmatched to any gene: 10. The CDR3 is made up of 15 amino acids. In DNA, the CDR3 is TGCGCCAGCAGCTTTAAACTAGCGGGAGAGACCGGGCAGTTCTTC. Protein product: CASSFKLAGETGQFF.

This chain uses TRBV15 with TRBJ2-1, with a weak D call TRBD2 (5 bases). The CDR3 has 17 residues. Trimming took off 5 bases at V and 2 bases at J, with 19 bases between the two ends. From germline, CDR1 is LNHNV and CDR2 YYDKDF (reference sequence). The CDR3 protein is CATSGNQRRHTYNEQFF. The CDR3 nucleotides read TGTGCCACCAGCGGGAATCAGCGGAGACACACCTACAATGAGCAGTTCTTC.

The chain links TRBV7-2 to TRBJ2-1; D not resolved. Germline CDR1 reads SGHTA; CDR2 reads FQGNSA. The CDR3 runs to 14 residues. V dropped 1 base and J dropped 6 bases, with 10 bases sitting between them. CDR3 nucleotides: TGTGCCAGCAGCTTAGGGGCTTTCGGCAATGAGCAGTTCTTC. This sequence encodes CASSLGAFGNEQFF.

The chain couples TRBV9 to TRBJ2-2, with 7 bases aligning to TRBD2. V gave up 3 bases and J gave up 2 bases; unmatched junction bases: 4. The CDR3 is made up of 15 amino acids. In germline, CDR1 is SGDLS, CDR2 YYNGEE. The CDR3 spells CASSDSGGNTGELFF. In nucleotides, the CDR3 is TGTGCCAGCAGCGATTCGGGGGGTAACACCGGGGAGCTGTTTTTT.

The rearrangement joins TRBV27 to TRBJ1-3; D call uncertain. Trimming pared 0 bases from V and 6 bases from J, leaving 9 bases between. Germline loops: CDR1 MNHEY, CDR2 SMNVEV (reference sequence). This CDR3 comprises 14 residues. CDR3 protein: CASSLSPGLNTIYF. The CDR3 nucleotides read TGTGCCAGCAGTTTATCACCGGGGTTAAACACCATATATTTT.

This chain joins TRBV7-2 and TRBJ2-7, with D perhaps matching TRBD2 (5 bases). Germline lookup yields CDR1 SGHTA and CDR2 FQGNSA. This CDR3 contains 14 residues. The V end lost 1 base, the J end lost 6 bases, and 13 bases lay between the germline ends. The CDR3 protein is CASSLGTRSTEQYF. The CDR3 nucleotides are TGTGCCAGCAGCTTAGGGACTCGTTCGACCGAGCAGTACTTC.

This rearrangement joins TRBV5-1 to TRBJ2-5; D is possibly TRBD2 (5 bases). The V end lost 1 base, the J end lost 0 bases, and 10 bases lay between the germline ends. Germline CDR1 reads SGHRS; CDR2 reads YFSETQ. This CDR3 comprises 15 residues. Here the CDR3 reads CASSLISGNQETQYF. Written as DNA, the CDR3 is TGCGCCAGCAGCTTGATCTCGGGAAACCAAGAGACCCAGTACTTC.

This chain uses TRBV21-1 with TRBJ2-7; TRBD1 reflects the table's D call only, with no check against the DNA. TRBV21-1 is termed a pseudogene. This CDR3 region has 18 residues. The CDR3 spells CASSKTGAPGQGAYEQYF. The CDR3 bases are TGTGCCAGCAGCAAAACAGGGGCACCGGGACAGGGGGCCTACGAGCAGTACTTC.